These 14 T cell receptor beta chains were sequenced from one sample in a study of T cell repertoires in cytomegalovirus infection. TCRdb used MiXCR to reprocess the reads, holding one entry per CDR3 protein. The data hold more than 650,000 distinct CDR3 sequences, with 35% observed a single time. The sequenced sample consisted of PBMCs. These receptors came from a human donor in good health (CMV status not recorded). Some clones in this sample may be carry-over from other donors' samples.

Worth noting for this clonotype: At one boundary the junction diverges from the germline segment, which might be a read error. The V and J genes are TRBV7-9 and TRBJ1-1, with 8 bases fitting TRBD1. The CDR3 runs 17 residues. Germline lookup yields CDR1 SEHNR and CDR2 FQNEAQ (reference sequence). The CDR3 DNA reads as TGTGCCAACAGCTTAGCCCTAACTCAGGGGGCCAACACTGAAGCTTTCTTT. Translated: CANSLALTQGANTEAFF.

Of note for this clonotype: This may come from a read error, since a much larger clone is one base off. The rearrangement uses TRBV6-6 and TRBJ2-5; 8 nucleotides match TRBD1. The CDR3 runs 14 residues. Germline V gene data show CDR1 as MNHNY and CDR2 as SVGAGI (reference sequence). The CDR3 DNA reads TGTGCCAGCGGTTACTCAGGGGGCTTGGAGACCCAGTACTTC. The encoded protein is CASGYSGGLETQYF.

This chain links TRBV6-5 with TRBJ2-7, with D unresolved. Germline V CDR1 and CDR2: MNHEY, SVGAGI. With 4 bases removed from V and 0 bases from J, the gap between germline ends came to 13 bases. This CDR3 is 15 amino acids long. The DNA for the CDR3 is TGTGCCAGCAGTTCCAACCCGACCCCCTCCTACGAGCAGTACTTC. It is translated as CASSSNPTPSYEQYF.

V gene TRBV18 combines with J gene TRBJ1-2; TRBD1 matches at 7 bases. Germline trimming cut 1 base from V and 2 bases from J; bases unmatched to any gene: 10. CDR3 length equals 17 residues. Germline-derived CDR1 and CDR2 are KGHSH and LQKENI. The CDR3: CASSPQTGAGGNYGYTF. Written as DNA, the CDR3 is TGTGCCAGCTCACCACAAACAGGCGCAGGGGGGAACTATGGCTACACCTTC.

This clonotype was counted a single time. The junction shows a germline mismatch at one end, possibly a read error. This chain connects TRBV7-6 to TRBJ2-1; 9 bases align to TRBD2. This CDR3 has 15 amino acids. Germline V gene sequence: CDR1 SGHVS, CDR2 FNYEAQ. CDR3 DNA: TGTGCCAGCATCTTAGGGGCGGGGGGGCTCAATGAGCAGGTCTTC. Translation: CASILGAGGLNEQVF.

The chain links TRBV27 to TRBJ1-2; D remains ambiguous. The CDR3 covers 14 residues. The V end lost 0 bases, the J end lost 8 bases, and 13 bases lay between the germline ends. Per the germline V gene, CDR1 is MNHEY and CDR2 is SMNVEV (reference sequence). Here the CDR3 reads CASSLSTKSVGYTF. The DNA for the CDR3 is TGTGCCAGCAGTTTATCCACAAAATCCGTCGGCTACACCTTC.

This clonotype was detected a few times. The J gene is TRBJ2-7, the V gene TRBV4-1; 10 positions agree with TRBD2. The CDR3 runs 16 residues. Trimming at V came to 4 bases and at J to 6 bases, leaving 12 bases not matched to a gene. CDR1 and CDR2 from the germline V gene are MGHRA and YSYEKL. CDR3 residues: CASSLRLAGVNGEQYF. The CDR3, as DNA: TGCGCCAGCAGCCTTCGGCTAGCGGGAGTAAACGGCGAGCAGTACTTC.

The chain joins TRBV27 to TRBJ2-5; tentatively, D is TRBD2 (6 bases). There are 14 residues in the CDR3. V was clipped by 6 bases and J by 2 bases, with 13 bases between them. Germline lookup yields CDR1 MNHEY and CDR2 SMNVEV (reference sequence). The CDR3 loop reads CASRRLGLQETQYF. The CDR3 bases are TGTGCCAGCAGGCGTCTCGGACTACAAGAGACCCAGTACTTC.

This clonotype was observed a few times. The V call is TRBV28, the J call TRBJ2-1, with D perhaps given as TRBD1 or TRBD2 (7 bases each). The germline V gene encodes CDR1 MDHEN and CDR2 SYDVKM. V was trimmed by 6 bases and J by 4 bases, leaving 13 bases between them. The CDR3 consists of 14 residues. In nucleotides, the CDR3 is TGTGCCAGCAGAGGGGGGGACAGTTACAATGAGCAGTTCTTC. As protein: CASRGGDSYNEQFF.

This clonotype was seen more than once but under ten times. The rearrangement uses TRBV7-8 and TRBJ2-4, with D perhaps matching TRBD2 (5 bases). This CDR3 comprises 13 residues. Germline CDR1 is SGHVS and CDR2 is FQNEAQ. Trimming removed 3 bases from V and 13 bases from J, with 16 bases in between. CDR3 amino acids: CASSLTGPGIQYF. Here the CDR3 DNA reads TGTGCCAGCAGCTTGACCGGCCCGGGGATCCAGTACTTC.

The chain employs TRBV6-6 and TRBJ2-2; possible D gene TRBD2, 6 bases. V lost 2 bases and J 3 bases, leaving 10 bases between the germline ends. Looked up from germline, CDR1 is MNHNY and CDR2 is SVGAGI (reference sequence). The CDR3 spans 15 residues. The CDR3 spells CASSYPGTYTGELFF. CDR3 bases: TGTGCCAGCAGTTACCCCGGGACTTACACCGGGGAGCTGTTTTTT.

This chain joins TRBV20-1 and TRBJ2-6; no firm D call. The V end lost 1 base, the J end lost 0 bases, and 7 bases lay between the germline ends. Germline lookup yields CDR1 DFQATT and CDR2 SNEGSKA (reference sequence). The CDR3 is made up of 15 amino acids. Here the CDR3 DNA reads TGCAGTGCTAGAGGGGCAGGCTCTGGGGCCAACGTCCTGACTTTC. Its translation: CSARGAGSGANVLTF.

V gene TRBV28 combines with J gene TRBJ2-3; TRBD1 is a possible D gene (5 bases). With 2 bases removed from V and 5 bases from J, the gap between germline ends came to 8 bases. Germline V CDR1 and CDR2: MDHEN, SYDVKM. The CDR3 is made up of 13 amino acids. CDR3 in DNA: TGTGCCAGCAGTTTAAGGGGCGAAGATACGCAGTATTTT. It yields the protein CASSLRGEDTQYF. Combining the CDR3 with reference TRBV28 and TRBJ2-3 gives the whole variable domain DVKVTQSSRYLVKRTGEKVFLECVQDMDHENMFWYRQDPGLGLRLIYFSYDVKMKEKGDIPEGYSVSREKKERFSLILESASTNQTSMYLCASSLRGEDTQYFGPGTRLTVL.

The chain uses TRBV27 and TRBJ1-1; maybe TRBD1 (6 bases). V was cut by 0 bases and J by 0 bases, with 20 bases left in between. Germline V lookup: CDR1 MNHEY, CDR2 SMNVEV (reference sequence). This CDR3 contains 19 residues. CDR3 sequence (DNA): TGTGCCAGCAGTTTATCCTTTATCCGTTATCAGGGGCTGAACACTGAAGCTTTCTTT. This gives the protein CASSLSFIRYQGLNTEAFF.